The rows below give T cell receptor beta chains drawn from one sample of a study of cytomegalovirus exposure and HLA in healthy donors. Some clones are missing from TCRdb's copy, which holds only in-frame ones; the method was immunoSEQ multiplex PCR. The sample holds fewer than 110,000 clones, 65% to 80% seen once. Sequences were obtained from PBMCs. These receptors were taken from a middle-aged man in good health and CMV-seronegative. The CDR3 runs from the conserved cysteine through the conserved F or W. D genes are given only for firm matches. Clone size, where shown, is once, few, many, or a class for clones that have expanded.

.,TRBV11-3,.,TRBJ2-4,TGTGCCAGCAGCCGGGACTCGAACATTCAGTACTTC,CASSRDSNIQYF
few,TRBV28,TRBD1,TRBJ1-1,TGTGCCAGCACTTCCACAGGGGGAAGCACTGAAGCTTTCTTT,CASTSTGGSTEAFF
once,TRBV7-3,.,TRBJ1-1,TGTGCCAGATGTCTAGTGATCCTAAGGGCTTTCTTT,CARCLVILRAFF
.,TRBV2,TRBD2,TRBJ2-3,TGTGCCATTTCGCCCGAGACTAGCCCAGATACGCAGTATTTT,CAISPETSPDTQYF
.,TRBV7-8,.,TRBJ1-4,TGTGCCAGCAGCCCAGGGAGGGAAAAACTGTTTTTT,CASSPGREKLFF
few,TRBV27,TRBD2,TRBJ2-3,TGTGCCAGCAGTCAGACTAGCGGGAGCACAGATACGCAGTATTTT,CASSQTSGSTDTQYF
.,TRBV7-9,.,TRBJ1-1,TGTTCCAGCAGCTACAGGGAGCGAACTGAAGCTTTCTTT,CSSSYRERTEAFF
.,TRBV6-6,TRBD1,TRBJ2-7,TGTGCCAGCAGACCGGACAGGACAAAACCCTCCTACGAGCAGTACTTC,CASRPDRTKPSYEQYF
.,TRBV7-6,.,TRBJ2-1,TGTGCCAGCAGCCCGCGTGAGGGGGGGACTACCTACAATGAGCAGTTCTTC,CASSPREGGTTYNEQFF
.,TRBV7-8,.,TRBJ2-2,TGTGCCAGCAGCGCTACGGGATCGAACACCGGGGAGCTGTTTTTT,CASSATGSNTGELFF
.,TRBV5-1,TRBD1,TRBJ1-2,TGCGCCAGCAGCTTGGTCGCAGGGGGCTATGGCTACACCTTC,CASSLVAGGYGYTF
.,TRBV7-7,.,TRBJ2-2,TGTGCCAGCAGGTCTAGTGGGAACACCGGGGAGCTGTTTTTT,CASRSSGNTGELFF
.,TRBV30,TRBD2,TRBJ2-5,TGTGCCTGGAGCCCGACTAGCGGGGGGATAGAGACCCAGTACTTC,CAWSPTSGGIETQYF
.,TRBV21-1,.,TRBJ2-5,TGTGCCAGCATCACCCCTCGGGGCTGGGGGAGGGAGGCCGTTACGAATACCCAAGAGACCCAGTACTTC,CASITPRGWGREAVTNTQETQYF
.,TRBV19,TRBD1,TRBJ2-7,TGTGCCAGTAGTGCCGACAGGGGATCCTACGAGCAGTACTTC,CASSADRGSYEQYF
.,TRBV30,.,TRBJ2-7,TGTGCCTGGAGTGGGCGGGGGCGGCCATACGAGCAGTACTTC,CAWSGRGRPYEQYF
.,TRBV10-2,.,TRBJ1-1,TGCGCCAGCAGTGGTGGCAGGCCTAACACTGAAGCTTTCTTT,CASSGGRPNTEAFF
.,TRBV2,TRBD1,TRBJ1-2,TGTGCCAGCAGTGAAACAGGGGATGGCTACACCTTC,CASSETGDGYTF
.,TRBV10-2,.,TRBJ1-1,TGCGCCAGCGCCGTAGGAGGACAGAGATACACTGAAGCTTTCTTT,CASAVGGQRYTEAFF
.,TRBV7-8,TRBD2,TRBJ2-1,TGTGCCAGCAGCTTCGGGACTAGCGGGAGGACCCTGAATGAGCAGTTCTTC,CASSFGTSGRTLNEQFF
.,TRBV5-1,.,TRBJ2-7,TGCGCCAGCAGCTATGAGGTCAGCTCCTACGAGCAGTACTTC,CASSYEVSSYEQYF
.,TRBV9,TRBD1,TRBJ2-7,TGTGCCAGCAGCGGAAACAGGGGGCGCAACGAGCAGTACTTC,CASSGNRGRNEQYF
.,TRBV10-3,.,TRBJ2-1,TGTGCCACGAATCCGGACCCTCGACGGGGTACTGAGCAGTTCTTC,CATNPDPRRGTEQFF
.,TRBV11-2,.,TRBJ1-2,TGTGCCAGCAGCTTAGTACAGGGAAGCTATGGCTACACCTTC,CASSLVQGSYGYTF
once,TRBV9,.,TRBJ2-3,TGTGCCAGCAGCGTGGAGGGCCACCGCACAGATACGCAGTATTTT,CASSVEGHRTDTQYF
.,TRBV7-6,.,TRBJ2-3,TGTGCCAGCAGCTTAACCAGTATGCACGATACGCAGTATTTT,CASSLTSMHDTQYF
few,TRBV15,.,TRBJ1-5,TGTGCCACCAGCGACGGACAGACGTATAGCAATCAGCCCCAGCATTTT,CATSDGQTYSNQPQHF
.,TRBV9,.,TRBJ2-7,TGTGCCAGCAGCGCGGGCCCAAGCTCAGGGCGGTTCTACGAGCAGTACTTC,CASSAGPSSGRFYEQYF
few,TRBV9,TRBD1,TRBJ1-6,TGTGCCAGCAGAGGGGGCGGGAATTCACCCCTCCACTTT,CASRGGGNSPLHF
.,TRBV2,TRBD2,TRBJ2-5,TGTGCCAGCAGTGGGAGGAGCGGGAGTGAGACCCAGTACTTC,CASSGRSGSETQYF
few,TRBV28,.,TRBJ1-2,TGTGCCAGCAGCTCGGGAGCCTATGGCTACACCTTC,CASSSGAYGYTF
.,TRBV18,TRBD1,TRBJ2-3,TGTGCCAGCTCATCGAACAGGGGGATCAGCACAGATACGCAGTATTTT,CASSSNRGISTDTQYF
.,TRBV28,.,TRBJ2-7,TGTGCCAGCTCCCTTGAGGGTATAGGGACCTACGAGCAGTACTTC,CASSLEGIGTYEQYF
.,TRBV2,.,TRBJ1-1,TGTGCCAGCAGTGATCAGGGAAGCAGGGCAGGGGCTGAAGCTTTCTTT,CASSDQGSRAGAEAFF
.,TRBV14,.,TRBJ2-1,TGTGCCAGCAGCCCCCGACAAGGAGCCCAGGGGCCTCGTGAGCAGTTCTTC,CASSPRQGAQGPREQFF
.,TRBV19,.,TRBJ2-7,TGTGCCAGCGCGGGGCAGCACAGCTCCTACGAGCAGTACTTC,CASAGQHSSYEQYF
.,TRBV9,.,TRBJ1-2,TGTGCCAGCAGCCTCCGGCAAGGAGGGGTGGGCTACACCTTC,CASSLRQGGVGYTF
few,TRBV18,TRBD2,TRBJ2-7,TGTGCCAGCTCACTTGGGACTAGCGGTGAGCAGTACTTC,CASSLGTSGEQYF
.,TRBV30,TRBD1,TRBJ2-7,TGTGCCTGGGACAGGGGGCAGACCTACGAGCAGTACTTC,CAWDRGQTYEQYF
once,TRBV30,TRBD1,TRBJ1-2,TGTGCCTGGAGTGTAGGACAGGGTTTATATGGCTACACCTTC,CAWSVGQGLYGYTF
.,TRBV19,.,TRBJ2-2,TGTGCCAGTAGTATAAACGACTGGAACACCGGGGAGCTGTTTTTT,CASSINDWNTGELFF
.,TRBV7-9,.,TRBJ1-4,TGTGCCAGCCAGGGGAATGAAAAACTGTTTTTT,CASQGNEKLFF
.,TRBV11-2,.,TRBJ2-1,TGTGCCAGCAGGCCCGCGAGGGGGGGAGGGAATGAGCAGTTCTTC,CASRPARGGGNEQFF
few,TRBV18,TRBD2,TRBJ2-1,TGTGCCAGCTCTGGGACTAGCGGGACGAATGAGCAGTTCTTC,CASSGTSGTNEQFF
.,TRBV2,.,TRBJ1-1,TGTGCCAGCAGTAATACAGCGAACACTGAAGCTTTCTTT,CASSNTANTEAFF
.,TRBV19,TRBD2,TRBJ2-1,TGTGCCAGTACCAGCGGGGTAGCGGGAACCCTGTACAATGAGCAGTTCTTC,CASTSGVAGTLYNEQFF
.,TRBV6-6,TRBD1,TRBJ1-6,TGTGCCAGCAGTTTTGGGACAGCGGATTCACCCCTCCACTTT,CASSFGTADSPLHF
.,TRBV11-2,.,TRBJ2-7,TGTGCCAGCAGCCTTTCGACAGACTACGAGCAGTACTTC,CASSLSTDYEQYF
.,TRBV2,TRBD1,TRBJ1-6,TGTGCCAGCAGCTCCGACAGGGGATTTTCACCCCTCCACTTT,CASSSDRGFSPLHF
.,TRBV5-1,.,TRBJ2-7,TGCGCCAGCAGCGACCCCGGAAGGGTGGAGGACGAGCAGTACTTC,CASSDPGRVEDEQYF
.,TRBV29-1,TRBD1,TRBJ2-1,TGCAGCGTTGTTCCGCTGGACAGGGCTTACAATGAGCAGTTCTTC,CSVVPLDRAYNEQFF
.,TRBV30,.,TRBJ2-7,TGTGCCTGGATGCGGGGCTTGGAGCAGTACTTC,CAWMRGLEQYF
.,TRBV5-1,.,TRBJ1-1,TGCGCCAGCATCCTTGGCGGAGAAGACACTGAAGCTTTCTTT,CASILGGEDTEAFF
.,TRBV4-1,TRBD1,TRBJ1-5,TGCGCCAGCAGCCGGACAGGGCCTAATCAGCCCCAGCATTTT,CASSRTGPNQPQHF
.,TRBV11-2,TRBD1,TRBJ1-4,TGTGCCAGCAGCCTAGGGGGCCCTAATGAAAAACTGTTTTTT,CASSLGGPNEKLFF
.,TRBV15,TRBD1,TRBJ2-7,TGTGCCACCAGCAGACCCAGGGGGTCCTACGAGCAGTACTTC,CATSRPRGSYEQYF
.,TRBV6-1,.,TRBJ1-1,TGTGCCAGCACATTGCTACGAAGTAACACTGAAGCTTTCTTT,CASTLLRSNTEAFF
.,TRBV5-1,.,TRBJ1-6,TGCGCCAGCAGCTTGGGATCAGGGCCCGTCGCCCTCCACTTT,CASSLGSGPVALHF
once,TRBV5-1,.,TRBJ2-7,TGCGCCAGCAGCCAAAGGGACTGGAGCGGTTCCGAGCAGTACTTC,CASSQRDWSGSEQYF